This TCR beta chain appears in the sequencing data of a study of T cell responses to AZD1222 COVID-19 vaccine. Profiling relied on immunoSEQ multiplex PCR, and the TCRdb table lists in-frame clones only, not all of them. Of about 260,000 clones listed, 93% were seen once; the top ten hold 0.5% to 0.65%. Sequencing was performed on peripheral blood, taken on day 0 of AZD1222 vaccination. This TCR was sampled from an adult in good health.

The CDR3 region is CASADTRYGYTF. CDR3 coding DNA: TGTGCCAGCGCTGACACCCGCTATGGCTACACCTTC. The rearrangement uses TRBV28 and TRBJ1-2; D remains ambiguous. Germline V gene lookup returns CDR1 MDHEN and CDR2 SYDVKM. This CDR3 spans 12 amino acids. Trimming shortened V by 8 bases and J by 4 bases, and 11 bases separated the two germline ends.